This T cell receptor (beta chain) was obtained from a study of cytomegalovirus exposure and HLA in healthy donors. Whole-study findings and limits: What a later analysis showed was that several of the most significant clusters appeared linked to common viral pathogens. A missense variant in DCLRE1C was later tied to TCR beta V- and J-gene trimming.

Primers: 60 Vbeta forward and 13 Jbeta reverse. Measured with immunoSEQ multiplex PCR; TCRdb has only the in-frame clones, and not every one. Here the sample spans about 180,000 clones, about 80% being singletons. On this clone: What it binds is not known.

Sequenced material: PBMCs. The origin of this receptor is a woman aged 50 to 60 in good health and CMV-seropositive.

The CDR3 reads CASSRGESTDTQYF. CDR3 coding DNA: TGTGCCAGCAGCCGGGGGGAGTCCACAGATACGCAGTATTTT. The rearrangement links TRBV5-4 to TRBJ2-3, with TRBD2 matching 7 bases. The CDR3 runs to 14 residues. Germline CDR1 reads SGHNT; CDR2 reads YYREEE (reference sequence). V dropped 4 bases and J dropped 2; count of bases not matched to a gene: 4.